This T cell receptor (beta chain) was profiled in a study of long-term antiretroviral therapy in people with HIV. A v3.0 immunoSEQ assay was performed at survey level. Produced via immunoSEQ multiplex PCR; TCRdb's table is partial and in-frame only. There are 26,000 or so clones in the sample; around 86% occur only once, and 3.6% lies in the top ten. Germline V gene sequence: CDR1 SGDLS, CDR2 YYNGEE. CDR3 size: 14 residues. The V and J ends lost 4 bases and 8 bases respectively, with 18 bases between them. This clone was counted between two and nine times. The specimen comprised unsorted PBMCs, sampled 1.9 years after starting antiretroviral therapy. The V and J genes are TRBV9 and TRBJ1-2, with a possible D match to TRBD1 (5 bases). The TCR originated in a woman aged 25-40 years with HIV. Here the CDR3 reads CASSPGGGAGGYTF. CDR3 DNA: TGTGCCAGCAGCCCCGGGGGAGGGGCTGGCGGCTACACCTTC.